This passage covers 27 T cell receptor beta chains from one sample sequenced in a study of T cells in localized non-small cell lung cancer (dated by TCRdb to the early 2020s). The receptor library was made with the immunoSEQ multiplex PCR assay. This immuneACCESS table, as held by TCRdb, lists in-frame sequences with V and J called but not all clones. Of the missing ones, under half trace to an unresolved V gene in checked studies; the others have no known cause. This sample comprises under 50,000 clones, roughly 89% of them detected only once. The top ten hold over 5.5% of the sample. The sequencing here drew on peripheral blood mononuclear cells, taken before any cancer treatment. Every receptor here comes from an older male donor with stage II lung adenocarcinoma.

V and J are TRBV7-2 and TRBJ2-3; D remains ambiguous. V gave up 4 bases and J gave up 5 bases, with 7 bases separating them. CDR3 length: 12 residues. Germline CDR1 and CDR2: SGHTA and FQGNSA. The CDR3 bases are TGTGCCAGCAGCTCACAGAGAGATACGCAGTATTTT. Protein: CASSSQRDTQYF.

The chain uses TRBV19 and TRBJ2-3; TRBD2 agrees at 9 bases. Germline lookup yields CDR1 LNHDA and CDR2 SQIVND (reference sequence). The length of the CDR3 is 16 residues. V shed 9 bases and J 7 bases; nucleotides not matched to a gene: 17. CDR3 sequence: CASSTTAGGAGYTQYF. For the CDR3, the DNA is TGTGCCAGCTCAACAACCGCGGGGGGGGCGGGATATACGCAGTATTTT.

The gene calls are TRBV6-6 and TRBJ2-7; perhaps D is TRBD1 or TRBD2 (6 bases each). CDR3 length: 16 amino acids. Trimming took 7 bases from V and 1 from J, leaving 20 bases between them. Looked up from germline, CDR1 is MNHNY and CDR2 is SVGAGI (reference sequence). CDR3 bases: TGTGCCAGCACCCTTGGGGGGCGGAAGACTTCCTACGAGCAGTACTTC. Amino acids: CASTLGGRKTSYEQYF.

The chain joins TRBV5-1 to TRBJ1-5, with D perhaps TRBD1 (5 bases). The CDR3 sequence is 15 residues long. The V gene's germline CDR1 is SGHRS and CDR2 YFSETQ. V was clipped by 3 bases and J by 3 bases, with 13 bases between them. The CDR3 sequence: CASSWSPDNNQPQHF. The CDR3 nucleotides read TGCGCCAGCAGCTGGTCCCCGGACAACAATCAGCCCCAGCATTTT.

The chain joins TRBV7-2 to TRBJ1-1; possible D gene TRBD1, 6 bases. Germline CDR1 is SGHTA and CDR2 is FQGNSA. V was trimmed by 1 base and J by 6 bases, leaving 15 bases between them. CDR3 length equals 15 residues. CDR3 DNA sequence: TGTGCCAGCAGCTTAGGGGCGGGGGGCAGGCCTGAAGCTTTCTTT. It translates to CASSLGAGGRPEAFF.

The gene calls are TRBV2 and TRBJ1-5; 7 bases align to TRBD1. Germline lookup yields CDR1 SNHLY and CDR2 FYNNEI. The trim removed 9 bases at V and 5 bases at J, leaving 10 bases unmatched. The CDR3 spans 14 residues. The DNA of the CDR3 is TGTGCCAGTGAGACGGGGCAGGGGGATCAGCCCCAGCATTTT. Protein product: CASETGQGDQPQHF.

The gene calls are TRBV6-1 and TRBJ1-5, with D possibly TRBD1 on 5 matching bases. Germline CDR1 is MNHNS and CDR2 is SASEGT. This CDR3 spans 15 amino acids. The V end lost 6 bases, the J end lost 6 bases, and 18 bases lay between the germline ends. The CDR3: CASSGGTSTGQPQHF. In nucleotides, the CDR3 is TGTGCCAGCAGCGGAGGGACTTCCACGGGTCAGCCCCAGCATTTT.

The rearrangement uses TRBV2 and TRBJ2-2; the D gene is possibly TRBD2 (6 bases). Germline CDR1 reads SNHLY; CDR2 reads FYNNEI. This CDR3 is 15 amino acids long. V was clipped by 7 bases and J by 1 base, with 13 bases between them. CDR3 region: CASKWDSLNTGELFF. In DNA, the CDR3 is TGTGCCAGCAAATGGGACTCCCTGAACACCGGGGAGCTGTTTTTT.

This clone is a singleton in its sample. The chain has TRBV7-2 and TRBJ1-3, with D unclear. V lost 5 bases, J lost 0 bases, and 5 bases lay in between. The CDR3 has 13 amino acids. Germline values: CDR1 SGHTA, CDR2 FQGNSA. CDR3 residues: CASSRVSGNTIYF. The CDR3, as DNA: TGTGCCAGCAGCCGAGTCTCTGGAAACACCATATATTTT.

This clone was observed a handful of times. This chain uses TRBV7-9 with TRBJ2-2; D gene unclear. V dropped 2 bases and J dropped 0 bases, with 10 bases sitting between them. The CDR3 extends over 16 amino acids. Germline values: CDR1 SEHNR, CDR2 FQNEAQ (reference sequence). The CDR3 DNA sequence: TGTGCCAGCAGCTTATCGGGCACTACGAACACCGGGGAGCTGTTTTTT. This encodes CASSLSGTTNTGELFF.

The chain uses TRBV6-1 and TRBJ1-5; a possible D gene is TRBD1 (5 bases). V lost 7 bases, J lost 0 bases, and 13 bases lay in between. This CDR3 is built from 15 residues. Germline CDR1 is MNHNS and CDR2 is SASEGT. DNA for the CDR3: TGTGCCAGCACCGGGACGGCTTATAGCAATCAGCCCCAGCATTTT. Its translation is CASTGTAYSNQPQHF.

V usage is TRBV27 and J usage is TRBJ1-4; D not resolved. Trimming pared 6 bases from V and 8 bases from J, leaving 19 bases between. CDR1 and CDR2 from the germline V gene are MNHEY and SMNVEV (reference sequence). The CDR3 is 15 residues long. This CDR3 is CASSLVRASAEKLFF. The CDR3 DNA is TGTGCCAGCAGCCTAGTAAGAGCCTCGGCGGAAAAACTGTTTTTT.

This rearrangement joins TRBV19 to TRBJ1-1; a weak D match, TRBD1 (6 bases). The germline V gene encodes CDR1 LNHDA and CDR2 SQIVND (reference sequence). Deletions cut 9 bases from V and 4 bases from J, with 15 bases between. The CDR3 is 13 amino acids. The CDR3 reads CASTNQGGTEAFF. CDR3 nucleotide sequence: TGTGCCAGCACCAATCAAGGGGGCACTGAAGCTTTCTTT.

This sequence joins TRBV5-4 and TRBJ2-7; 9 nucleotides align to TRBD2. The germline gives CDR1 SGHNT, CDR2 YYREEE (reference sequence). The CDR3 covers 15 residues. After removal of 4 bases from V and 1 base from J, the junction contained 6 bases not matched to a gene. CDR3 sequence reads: CASSLGLATSYEQYF. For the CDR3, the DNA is TGTGCCAGCAGCCTCGGACTAGCGACTTCCTACGAGCAGTACTTC.

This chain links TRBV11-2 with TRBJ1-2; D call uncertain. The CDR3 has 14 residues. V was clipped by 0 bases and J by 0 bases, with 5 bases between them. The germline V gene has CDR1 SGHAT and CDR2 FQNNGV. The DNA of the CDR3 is TGTGCCAGCAGCTTAGATCAGGCTAACTATGGCTACACCTTC. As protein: CASSLDQANYGYTF.

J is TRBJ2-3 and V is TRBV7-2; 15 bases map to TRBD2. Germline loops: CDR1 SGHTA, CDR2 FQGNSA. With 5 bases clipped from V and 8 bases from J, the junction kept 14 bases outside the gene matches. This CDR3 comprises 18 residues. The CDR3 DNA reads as TGTGCCAGCAGCCCAGGACTAGCGGGAGGGCCCCGCGGTTCTACGCAGTATTTT. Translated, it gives CASSPGLAGGPRGSTQYF.

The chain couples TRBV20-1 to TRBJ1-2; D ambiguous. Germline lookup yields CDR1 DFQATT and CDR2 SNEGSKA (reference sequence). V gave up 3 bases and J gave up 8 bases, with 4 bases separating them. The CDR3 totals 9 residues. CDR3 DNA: TGCAGTGCTAGGGCCGGCTACACCTTC. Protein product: CSARAGYTF.

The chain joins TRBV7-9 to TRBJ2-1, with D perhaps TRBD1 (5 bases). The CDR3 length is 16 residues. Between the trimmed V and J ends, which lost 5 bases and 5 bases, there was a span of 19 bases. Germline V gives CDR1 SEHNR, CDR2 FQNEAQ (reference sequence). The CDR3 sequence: CASSHLGQRRDNEQFF. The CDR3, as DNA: TGTGCCAGCAGCCACTTGGGGCAGCGAAGAGACAATGAGCAGTTCTTC.

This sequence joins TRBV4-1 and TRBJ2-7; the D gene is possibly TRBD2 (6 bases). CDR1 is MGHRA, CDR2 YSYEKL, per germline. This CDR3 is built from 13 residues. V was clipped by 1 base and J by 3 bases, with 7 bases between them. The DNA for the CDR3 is TGCGCCAGCAGCCAAGGGAGGGTCTACGAGCAGTACTTC. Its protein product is CASSQGRVYEQYF.

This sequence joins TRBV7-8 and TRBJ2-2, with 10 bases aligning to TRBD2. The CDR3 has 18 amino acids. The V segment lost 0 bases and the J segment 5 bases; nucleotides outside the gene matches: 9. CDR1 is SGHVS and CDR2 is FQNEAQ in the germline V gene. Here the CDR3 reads CASSLAAGGPRGTGELFF. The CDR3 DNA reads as TGTGCCAGCAGCTTAGCAGCGGGAGGGCCCAGAGGTACCGGGGAGCTGTTTTTT.

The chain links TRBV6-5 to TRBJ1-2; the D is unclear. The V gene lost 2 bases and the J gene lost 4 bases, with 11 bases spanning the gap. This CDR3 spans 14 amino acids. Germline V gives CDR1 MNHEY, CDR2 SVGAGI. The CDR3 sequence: CASSYNAGSYGYTF. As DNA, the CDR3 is TGTGCCAGCAGTTACAACGCCGGATCCTATGGCTACACCTTC.

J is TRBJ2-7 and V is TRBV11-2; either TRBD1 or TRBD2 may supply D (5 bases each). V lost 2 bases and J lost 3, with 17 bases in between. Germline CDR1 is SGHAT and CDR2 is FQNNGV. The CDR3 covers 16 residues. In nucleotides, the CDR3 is TGTGCCAGCAGCTTAAGAGGTAGGGACCCGTTCTACGAGCAGTACTTC. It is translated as CASSLRGRDPFYEQYF.

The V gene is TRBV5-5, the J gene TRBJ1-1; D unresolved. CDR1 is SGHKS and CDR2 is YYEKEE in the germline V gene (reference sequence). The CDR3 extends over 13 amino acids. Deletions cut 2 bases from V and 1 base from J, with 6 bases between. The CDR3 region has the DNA TGTGCCAGCAGCTTTTCGTGGAACACTGAAGCTTTCTTT. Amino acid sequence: CASSFSWNTEAFF.

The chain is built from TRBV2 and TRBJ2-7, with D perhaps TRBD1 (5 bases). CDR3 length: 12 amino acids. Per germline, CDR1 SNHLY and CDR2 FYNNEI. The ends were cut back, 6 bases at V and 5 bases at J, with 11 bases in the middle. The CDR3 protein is CASRTQADEQYF. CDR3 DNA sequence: TGTGCCAGCAGGACACAGGCGGACGAGCAGTACTTC.

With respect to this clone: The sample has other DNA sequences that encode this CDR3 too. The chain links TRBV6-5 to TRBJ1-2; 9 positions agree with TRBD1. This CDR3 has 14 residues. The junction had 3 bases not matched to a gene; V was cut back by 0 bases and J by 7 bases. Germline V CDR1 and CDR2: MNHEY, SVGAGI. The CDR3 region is CASSYSGQGSGYTF. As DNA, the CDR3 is TGTGCCAGCAGTTACTCGGGACAGGGTTCTGGCTACACCTTC.

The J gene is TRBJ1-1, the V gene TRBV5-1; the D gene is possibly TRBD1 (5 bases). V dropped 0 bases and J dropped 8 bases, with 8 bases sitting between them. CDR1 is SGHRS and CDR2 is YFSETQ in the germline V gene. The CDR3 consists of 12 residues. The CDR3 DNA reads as TGCGCCAGCAGCTTGGGAAGGGACGAAGCTTTCTTT. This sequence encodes CASSLGRDEAFF.

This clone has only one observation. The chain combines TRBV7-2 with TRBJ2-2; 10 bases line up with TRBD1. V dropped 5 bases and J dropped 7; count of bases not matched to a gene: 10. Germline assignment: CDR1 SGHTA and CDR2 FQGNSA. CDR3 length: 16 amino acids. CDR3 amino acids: CASSPGTGDEDGELFF. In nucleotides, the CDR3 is TGTGCCAGCAGCCCAGGGACAGGGGATGAGGACGGGGAGCTGTTTTTT.